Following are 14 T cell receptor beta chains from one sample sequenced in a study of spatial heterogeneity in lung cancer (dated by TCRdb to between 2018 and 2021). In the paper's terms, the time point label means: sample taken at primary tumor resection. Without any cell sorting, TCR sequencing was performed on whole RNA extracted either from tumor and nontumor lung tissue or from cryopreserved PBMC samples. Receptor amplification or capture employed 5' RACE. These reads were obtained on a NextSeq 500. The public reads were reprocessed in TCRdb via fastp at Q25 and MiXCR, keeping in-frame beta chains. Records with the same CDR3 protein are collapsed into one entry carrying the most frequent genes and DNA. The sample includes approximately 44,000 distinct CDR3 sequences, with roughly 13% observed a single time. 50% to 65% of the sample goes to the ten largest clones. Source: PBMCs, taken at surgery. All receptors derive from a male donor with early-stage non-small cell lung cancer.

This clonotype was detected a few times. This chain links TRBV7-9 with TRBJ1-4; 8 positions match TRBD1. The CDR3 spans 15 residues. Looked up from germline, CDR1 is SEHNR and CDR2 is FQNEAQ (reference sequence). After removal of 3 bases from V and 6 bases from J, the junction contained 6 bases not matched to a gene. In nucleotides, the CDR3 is TGTGCCAGCAGCTTGGCAGGGGGCGGATATGAAAAACTGTTTTTT. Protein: CASSLAGGGYEKLFF.

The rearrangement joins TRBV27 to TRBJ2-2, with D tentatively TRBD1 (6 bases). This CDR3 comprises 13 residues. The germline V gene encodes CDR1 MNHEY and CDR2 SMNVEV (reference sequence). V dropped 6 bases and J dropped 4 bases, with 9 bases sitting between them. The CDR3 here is CASRAGVTGELFF. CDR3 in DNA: TGTGCCAGCAGAGCAGGGGTCACCGGGGAGCTGTTTTTT.

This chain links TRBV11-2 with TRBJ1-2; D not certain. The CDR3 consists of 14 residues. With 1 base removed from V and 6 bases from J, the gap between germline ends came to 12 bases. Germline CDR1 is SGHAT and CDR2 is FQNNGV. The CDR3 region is CASSLGRSEDGYTF. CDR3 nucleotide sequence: TGTGCCAGCAGCTTAGGCAGGAGTGAGGATGGCTACACCTTC.

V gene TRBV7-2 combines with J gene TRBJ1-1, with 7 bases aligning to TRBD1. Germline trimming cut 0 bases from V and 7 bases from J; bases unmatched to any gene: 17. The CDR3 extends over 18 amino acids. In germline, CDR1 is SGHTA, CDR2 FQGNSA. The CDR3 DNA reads TGTGCCAGCAGCTTAGCTGCGAAGAGGGGGCGCCGGGGGATTGAAGCTTTCTTT. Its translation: CASSLAAKRGRRGIEAFF.

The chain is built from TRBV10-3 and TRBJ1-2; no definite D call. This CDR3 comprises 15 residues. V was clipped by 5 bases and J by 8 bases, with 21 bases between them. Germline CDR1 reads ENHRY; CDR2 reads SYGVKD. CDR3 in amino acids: CAISLPGPNLLGYTF. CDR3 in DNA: TGTGCCATCAGTTTACCCGGGCCTAATCTCCTCGGCTACACCTTC.

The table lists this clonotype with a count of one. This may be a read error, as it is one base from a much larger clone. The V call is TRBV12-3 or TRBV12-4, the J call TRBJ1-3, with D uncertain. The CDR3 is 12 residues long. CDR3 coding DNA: TGTGCCTGCAGTTTGGAAGGGAACACCATATATTTT. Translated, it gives CACSLEGNTIYF.

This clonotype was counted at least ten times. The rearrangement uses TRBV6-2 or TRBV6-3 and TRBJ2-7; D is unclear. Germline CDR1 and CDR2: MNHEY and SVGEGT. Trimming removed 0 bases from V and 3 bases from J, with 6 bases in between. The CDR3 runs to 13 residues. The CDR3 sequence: CASSYSASYEQYF. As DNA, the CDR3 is TGTGCCAGCAGTTACTCTGCCAGCTACGAGCAGTACTTC.

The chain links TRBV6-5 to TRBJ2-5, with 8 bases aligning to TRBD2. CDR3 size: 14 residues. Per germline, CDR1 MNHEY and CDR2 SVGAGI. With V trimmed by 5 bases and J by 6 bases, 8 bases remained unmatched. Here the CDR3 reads CASSRQRLAQTQYF. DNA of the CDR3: TGTGCCAGCAGTAGACAGAGACTAGCGCAGACCCAGTACTTC.

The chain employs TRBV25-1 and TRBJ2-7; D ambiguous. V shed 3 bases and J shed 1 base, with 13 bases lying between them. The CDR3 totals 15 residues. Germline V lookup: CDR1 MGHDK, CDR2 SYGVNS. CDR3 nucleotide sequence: TGTGCCAGCAGTGATGGGTACGTCGGGTCCTACGAGCAGTACTTC. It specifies CASSDGYVGSYEQYF.

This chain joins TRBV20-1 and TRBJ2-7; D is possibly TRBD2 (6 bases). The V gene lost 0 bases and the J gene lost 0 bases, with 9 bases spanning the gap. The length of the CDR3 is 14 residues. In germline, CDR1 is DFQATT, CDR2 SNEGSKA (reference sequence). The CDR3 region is CSARESGSSYEQYF. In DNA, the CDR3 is TGCAGTGCTAGAGAGAGCGGGTCCTCCTACGAGCAGTACTTC.

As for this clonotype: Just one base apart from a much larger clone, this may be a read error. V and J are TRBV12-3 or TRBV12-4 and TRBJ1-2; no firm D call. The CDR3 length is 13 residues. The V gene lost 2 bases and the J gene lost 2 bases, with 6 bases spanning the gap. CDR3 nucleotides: TGTGCCAGCAGTTTACCGGACAACTATGGCTACACCTTC. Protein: CASSLPDNYGYTF.

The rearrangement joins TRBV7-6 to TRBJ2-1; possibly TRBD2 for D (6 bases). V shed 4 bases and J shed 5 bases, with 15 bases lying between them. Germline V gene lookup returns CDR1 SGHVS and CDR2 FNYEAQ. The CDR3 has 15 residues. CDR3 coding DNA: TGTGCCAGCAGCTCCCCCTACGCGGGAAACAATGAGCAGTTCTTC. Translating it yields CASSSPYAGNNEQFF.

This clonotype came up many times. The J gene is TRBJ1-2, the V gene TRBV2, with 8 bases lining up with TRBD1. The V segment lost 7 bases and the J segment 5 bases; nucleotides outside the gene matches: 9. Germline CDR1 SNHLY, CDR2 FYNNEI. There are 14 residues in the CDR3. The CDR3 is CASIIPTGEYGYTF. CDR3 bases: TGTGCCAGCATTATCCCGACAGGGGAATATGGCTACACCTTC.

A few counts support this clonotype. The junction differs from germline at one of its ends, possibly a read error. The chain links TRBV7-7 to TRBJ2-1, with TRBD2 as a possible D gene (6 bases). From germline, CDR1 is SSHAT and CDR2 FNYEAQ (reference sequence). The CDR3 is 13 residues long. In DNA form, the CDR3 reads TGTGCTAGCAGCAACGATCTGCGGGAAAAGCAGTTCTTC. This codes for CASSNDLREKQFF.